This T cell receptor beta chain was retrieved from a study of regulatory T cells in long-lasting Graves disease (dated by TCRdb to the early 2020s). The study in broad terms: Newly diagnosed Graves' disease patients had taken antithyroid drugs for less than 3 months. Patients with persistent Graves' disease were compared with patients with newly diagnosed Graves' disease using TCR sequencing and RNA sequencing of peripheral blood. The study was conducted in China and was registered as a clinical trial. A total of 33 samples underwent TCR sequencing: around 13 from persistent and about 20 from newly diagnosed Graves' disease patients.

Library creation used multiplex PCR. TCRdb lists the instrument as Illumina HiSeq 4000. To build TCR beta libraries, CDR3 regions were amplified by Arm-PCR using iRepertoire HTBI primers. Gel purification was performed on PCR products prior to sequencing. In the original analysis: Gene usage analysis of CDR3 amino acid clonotypes used the 60 to 75 TRBV and 14 to 15 TRBJ segments found across samples. Filtered high-quality paired reads were merged into contigs using COPE and FqMerger. BLAST was used to align contigs to the IMGT TRBV, TRBD and TRBJ reference genes, and CDR3 was defined following IMGT. Highly expanded clones were defined as clonotypes with a frequency above 0.1%. Shannon entropy served as the measure of repertoire diversity, while the Gini coefficient captured V-J evenness. Clonotypes shared by more than one individual were considered public. TCRdb trimmed public reads at Q25 via fastp, called clones via MiXCR and kept in-frame beta chains. CDR3 protein duplicates are merged, each entry listing the most common genes and DNA. V and J calls and clone size were set by TCRdb, not the authors. In all, the sample holds more than 300,000 distinct CDR3 sequences, and 15% to 20% of those were seen once. Jointly, the top ten make up around 20% of the sample.

CDR1 SGHNT and CDR2 YYREEE were looked up in the germline V gene (reference sequence). The CDR3 covers 18 residues, taking in both the cysteine and the phenylalanine. Only CDR3 DNA remains: 54 bases, in frame from the first base. From V the trimming removes 0 bases and from J it removes 2 bases, while the gene matches leave 10 bases of the junction unaccounted for. Overall study results and their limits: A larger number of public clonotypes was shared among persistent patients (approximately 3,000) than among newly diagnosed patients (about 990). TRBV28, TRBJ1-2 and TRBJ2-5 were preferentially used in persistent disease, while TRBV20-1 and TRBJ2-1 were favored in newly diagnosed disease. Because the primary lesion, thyroid tissue, could not be accessed, the study looked at peripheral blood alone. Sequencing and analysis were limited to the TCR beta chain. The authors acknowledged the small sample size as a limitation that may reduce accuracy. Lower TCR Shannon entropy and fewer highly expanded clones were observed in persistent Graves' disease patients than in newly diagnosed patients, which suggested clonal expansion.

Many counts were recorded for this clonotype. Its antigen remains unidentified. Base qualities are missing; no much larger clone stands one base away. Reading the label with the study, this specimen's time point is: newly diagnosed GD, antithyroid drugs for less than 3 months. For both TCR sequencing and RNA sequencing, RNA was extracted from PBMCs in TRIzol. The diagnosis of Graves' disease was made according to American Thyroid Association guidelines. Recruitment of patients was carried out at an endocrinology department in Xi'an, China. From each patient, 7.5 to 9.5 milliliters of peripheral blood was collected into an EDTA anticoagulant tube. Ficoll Paque Plus density gradient separation was used to isolate PBMCs, and no additional T cell sorting was done. An Agilent 2100 Bioanalyzer and agarose gel were used to check RNA quality, and a NanoDrop 2000 was used to measure RNA concentration. These data are also associated with another study on T cells in Graves' hyperthyroidism and ophthalmopathy. From the second report: Graves' hyperthyroidism was defined as stable when no progression to ophthalmopathy occurred over 18 months of follow-up. Hyperthyroidism patients were aged 18 to 65 years and newly diagnosed, with disease duration of less than 2 months. Exclusion was applied to patients with uncontrolled infections, other autoimmune diseases, pregnancy or lactation. Diagnoses relied on clinical symptoms, serum thyroxine and TRAb, thyroid ultrasound and orbital computed tomography. The first round of RT-PCR for the TCR CDR3 was performed with the HTBI primer set and the Qiagen OneStep RT-PCR kit. Most expanded thyroid clonotypes (frequency above 0.001) were also detected in blood, suggesting blood repertoires may reflect thyroid immune responses. A 13 V-J signature model separated ophthalmopathy from stable hyperthyroidism, with 87.88% sensitivity and approximately 81% specificity in cross-validation and 80%/75% in testing. In validation, progression to ophthalmopathy was predicted by the model with nearly 71% sensitivity and 72% to 85% specificity, a median of around 6.5 months before onset. TCR V-J signatures able to tell the groups apart were searched for in a discovery cohort of around 95 patients, of whom fewer than 45 had Graves' ophthalmopathy and 55 to 60 had stable Graves' hyperthyroidism. Whether ophthalmopathy could be predicted prospectively was tested in an independent validation cohort made up of about 18 hyperthyroidism patients plus 17 patients who later progressed to ophthalmopathy. The approximately 90 discovery patients were randomly split 7:3 into training and test sets. In over five Graves' hyperthyroidism patients, the study also compared T-cell repertoires from thyroid tissue with T-cell repertoires from blood. Once sampling was done, hyperthyroidism patients were given methimazole at a starting dose of 30 mg daily, whereas ophthalmopathy patients were given high-dose intravenous methylprednisolone. Libraries were constructed in a second round of multiplex PCR, after which size selection and purification were performed. The libraries were sequenced on an Illumina HiSeq2000 using paired-end 100 bp reads. SOAPnuke was used to process the raw data, with reads discarded if the reads contained adapters or uncalled bases, had a mean Phred below 15, or lacked an exact constant-primer or identifier match. COPE v1.2.5 was used to merge high-quality paired reads, and clonotypes were defined as unique nucleotide sequences. MiTCR v1.1 was used to align clonotypes to the IMGT TRBV, TRBD and TRBJ reference segments. The analysis was restricted to V-J combinations with a frequency above 0.0001, which together covered approximately 99% of the repertoires. The TCS score was defined as F50 (clonal expansion) divided by E x V (chaos), with BLOSUM62-based TCRdist calculated between CDR3 peptides within each V-J. Welch's t-statistics and random forest reduced roughly 540 V-J features to roughly 13, which were used in a naive Bayes classifier (R e1071). No statistical method was used to set the sample size in advance, and investigators knew the group allocation. According to the paper, TCR Vbeta CDR3 sequencing was carried out on about 140 peripheral blood samples, which came from around 43 ophthalmopathy, roughly 75 hyperthyroidism and approximately 17 progressor patients.

The source of this sequence is a young woman with Graves disease. Donor details come from another sample of the same person, matched by shared clones. The sample was peripheral blood mononuclear cells (PBMCs), taken at new diagnosis, from a patient treated with antithyroid drugs. Recombination joined TRBV5-4 with TRBJ2-3, with 9 bases matching TRBD2. The bases read TGTGCCAGCAGCTTGGGGGGAGCGGGGGGCCGATTCACAGATACGCAGTATTTT. Protein translation: CASSLGGAGGRFTDTQYF.